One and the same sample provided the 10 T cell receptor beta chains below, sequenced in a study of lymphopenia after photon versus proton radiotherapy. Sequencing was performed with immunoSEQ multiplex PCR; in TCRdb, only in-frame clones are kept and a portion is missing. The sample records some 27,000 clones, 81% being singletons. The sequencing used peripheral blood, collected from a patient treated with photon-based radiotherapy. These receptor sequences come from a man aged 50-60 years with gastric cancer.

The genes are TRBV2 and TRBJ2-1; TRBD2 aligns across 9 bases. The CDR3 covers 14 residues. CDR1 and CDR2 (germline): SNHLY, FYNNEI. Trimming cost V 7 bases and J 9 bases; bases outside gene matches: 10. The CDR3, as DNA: TGTGCCAGCAAGTCCTTAGCGGGGGTGGGTGAGCAGTTCTTC. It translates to CASKSLAGVGEQFF.

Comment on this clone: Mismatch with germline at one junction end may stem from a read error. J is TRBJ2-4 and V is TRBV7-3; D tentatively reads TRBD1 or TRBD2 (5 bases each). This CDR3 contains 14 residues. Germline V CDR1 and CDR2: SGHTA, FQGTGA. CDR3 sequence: CASSRGGAKDIQYF. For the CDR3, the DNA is TGTGCCAGCAGCCGGGGCGGAGCCAAAGACATTCAGTACTTC.

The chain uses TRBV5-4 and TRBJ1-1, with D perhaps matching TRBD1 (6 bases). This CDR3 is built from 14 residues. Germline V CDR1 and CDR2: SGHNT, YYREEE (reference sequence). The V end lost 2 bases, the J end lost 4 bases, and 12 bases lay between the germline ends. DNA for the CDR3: TGTGCCAGCAGCTTAAAGGACAGAGGCACTGAAGCTTTCTTT. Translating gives CASSLKDRGTEAFF.

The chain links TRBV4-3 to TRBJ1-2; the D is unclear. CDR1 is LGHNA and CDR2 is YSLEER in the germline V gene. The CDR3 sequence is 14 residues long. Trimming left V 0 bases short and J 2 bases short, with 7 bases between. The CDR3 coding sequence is TGCGCCAGCAGCCAAGAGCTGGGAAACTATGGCTACACCTTC. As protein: CASSQELGNYGYTF.

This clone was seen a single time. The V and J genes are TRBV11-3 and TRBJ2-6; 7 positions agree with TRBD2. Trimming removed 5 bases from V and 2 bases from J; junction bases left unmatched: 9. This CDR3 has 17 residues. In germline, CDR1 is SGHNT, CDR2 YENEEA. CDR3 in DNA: TGTGCCAGCAGCCTAAAGCCCCGGGAGGCTGGGGCCAACGTCCTGACTTTC. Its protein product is CASSLKPREAGANVLTF.

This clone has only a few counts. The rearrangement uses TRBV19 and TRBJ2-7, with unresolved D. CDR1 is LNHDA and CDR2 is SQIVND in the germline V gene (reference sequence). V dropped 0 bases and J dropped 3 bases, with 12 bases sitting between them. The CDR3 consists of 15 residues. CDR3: CASSIEPRNFYEQYF. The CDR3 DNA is TGTGCCAGTAGTATAGAACCCAGGAATTTCTACGAGCAGTACTTC.

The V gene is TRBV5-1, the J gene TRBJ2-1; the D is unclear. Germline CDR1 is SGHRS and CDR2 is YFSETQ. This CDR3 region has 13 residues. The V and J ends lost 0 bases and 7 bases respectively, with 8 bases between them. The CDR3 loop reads CASSLAGFNEQFF. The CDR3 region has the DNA TGCGCCAGCAGCTTGGCCGGGTTTAATGAGCAGTTCTTC.

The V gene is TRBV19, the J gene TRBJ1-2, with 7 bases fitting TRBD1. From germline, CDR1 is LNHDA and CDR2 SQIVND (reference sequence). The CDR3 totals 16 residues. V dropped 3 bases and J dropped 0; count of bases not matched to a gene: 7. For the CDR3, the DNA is TGTGCCAGTAGTATGGGACAGTTAAACACTAACTATGGCTACACCTTC. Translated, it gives CASSMGQLNTNYGYTF.

CDR3 in DNA: TGTGCCAGCAGCGTAGTTGCAGGGGAGGGTAGTTACACCTTC. Protein sequence: CASSVVAGEGSYTF. The chain uses TRBV9 and TRBJ1-2; D possibly corresponds to TRBD1 (6 bases). CDR3 length: 14 amino acids. Per the germline V gene, CDR1 is SGDLS and CDR2 is YYNGEE. V lost 0 bases and J 11 bases, leaving 17 bases between the germline ends.

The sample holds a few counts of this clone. This chain's CDR3 is CASSQGLGSGSGNTIYF. As DNA, the CDR3 is TGTGCCAGCAGCCAAGGTTTGGGCAGCGGATCTGGAAACACCATATATTTT. J is TRBJ1-3 and V is TRBV14; D gene ambiguous. Trimming shortened V by 1 base and J by 1 base, and 14 bases separated the two germline ends. Looked up from germline, CDR1 is SGHDN and CDR2 is FVKESK. The CDR3 has 17 amino acids.